This TCR beta chain was captured by sequencing in a study of CD8+ T cells in alopecia areata (dated by TCRdb to the late 2010s). General notes on the study: The treated patients took part in an open-label pilot trial in which moderate-to-severe alopecia areata was treated with oral tofacitinib at 5 to 10 mg twice daily. Tofacitinib-treated patients had biopsies at baseline and at 4 and 24 weeks of treatment, with a later scalp biopsy in several patients. Scalp clonality was compared across normal scalp (n=4), patchy alopecia areata scalp (n=8), and alopecia totalis/universalis scalp (n=8). On the human side, TCRbeta sequencing was run on scalp tissue and on sorted CD4+ and CD8+ peripheral blood T cells from healthy controls and from alopecia areata patients with either patchy or totalis/universalis disease. High-throughput TCRbeta sequencing was used to examine T cell clonal expansion in alopecia areata in both the C3H/HeJ mouse model and human patients. RNA was extracted with the PAXgene miRNA kit for fixed scalp, the miRNeasy kit for PBMCs, and the RNeasy kit for mouse skin. The SALT score, which quantifies the percentage of affected scalp surface area, was used to measure disease severity in treated patients. Patients stayed on tofacitinib for 6 to 18 months and then had 6 months of follow-up off drug so that delayed response and recurrence could be assessed. Amplification of TCRbeta CDR3 regions was done by immunoSEQ multiplex PCR using 35 Vbeta forward primers and 13 Jbeta reverse primers. General findings and caveats noted by the study authors: The treated cohort was small, with a single nonresponder, so links between baseline CD8+ expansion and response need larger studies. Shared TCR sequences between patients were less evident than in mice, which may be partly attributable to HLA diversity in the patient population. With tofacitinib, both scalp clonality and the number of expanded CD8+ clones among the top 100 scalp clones went down significantly. Scalp TCR repertoire analysis is complicated because resident alphabeta T cells in normal human skin are also sequenced, whereas mouse skin is dominated by gammadelta T cells. Lesional scalp, especially in alopecia totalis/universalis, showed higher clonality and more expanded CD8+ clones than normal scalp, suggesting antigenic drive. Many expanded lesional clones were found to persist in scalp and blood during tofacitinib treatment, and relapse after treatment cessation may be partly explained by this persistence.

Unmatched junction bases come to 12, with V trimmed by 7 bases and J by 4 bases. The germline V gene encodes CDR1 LNHDA and CDR2 SQIVND (reference sequence). The CDR3 starts with the cysteine, ends with the phenylalanine, and has 16 residues. Of all the DNA, just the CDR3 is kept, 48 bases in frame from base 1. The time point label, read with the paper, signifies: roughly 26 weeks on oral tofacitinib. The treatment or condition label for this specimen denotes: oral pan-JAK inhibitor, 5-10 mg twice daily. Peripheral blood and lesional scalp punch biopsies were obtained from patients with alopecia areata. After PBMCs were isolated by density centrifugation and stained for CD3, CD4 and CD8, a FACSAria was used to sort CD4+ and CD8+ T cells. As concerns this clone: Its antigen has not been determined. Per-base quality was not reported, and no clone a single base away is much larger than it.

Receptor amplification or capture employed the immunoSEQ multiplex PCR assay. To provide template for TCR sequencing, every sample had RNA extracted and reverse transcribed into cDNA. SuperScript III was used to make first-strand cDNA, primed with a 2:1 mix of oligo-dT and random hexamers. A synthetic immune receptor repertoire was used to measure amplification bias, and any remaining bias was corrected computationally. As for the authors' bioinformatics: Raw reads were preprocessed to remove errors, and CDR3 was defined by IMGT conventions from the conserved cysteine to phenylalanine. To get clonality, Shannon entropy was normalized by log2 of the number of productive unique TCRs and the result was subtracted from 1. CD4 or CD8 identity of scalp clones was inferred by cross-referencing scalp TCRbeta sequences with sorted blood CD4 and CD8 repertoires. In its TCRdb copy, this immuneACCESS table keeps in-frame sequences only and misses some clones. Where compared with another copy, unresolved V genes explain less than half of these, and the others have no known cause. The DNA was the basis for D and trimming; V, J and clone size are from that table. In all, the sample holds 90,000 to 130,000 clones, and about three fifths of those were seen once. The ten largest account for 9.5% to 15% of the sample.

The sequences come from CD8+ T cells sorted from blood, collected at week 24, from a patient treated with tofacitinib. The source is a human donor with alopecia areata. The receptor chain draws on TRBV19 and TRBJ2-2; 7 bases in between match TRBD2. CDR3 region: CASTPHGRVFTGELFF. The DNA is as follows: TGTGCCAGTACCCCCCATGGGAGGGTATTCACCGGGGAGCTGTTTTTT.